These 20 T cell receptor beta chains came from one sample sequenced in a study of blood T cell repertoires in COVID-19. Here immunoSEQ multiplex PCR was the method, and the copy in TCRdb shows in-frame clones only, minus some. The profile shows 100,000 or so clones, roughly 80% of them singletons. The sequencing input was peripheral blood. The receptors derive from a woman at least 80 years old with acute or convalescent COVID-19.

The table lists this clone with a few counts. The rearrangement links TRBV29-1 to TRBJ1-5; 10 bases are a match to TRBD1. Per germline, CDR1 SQVTM and CDR2 ANQGSEA. CDR3 size: 13 residues. J lost 5 bases, V lost 6 bases, and 4 bases had no gene match. The CDR3 spells CSVLGQGDQPQHF. CDR3 DNA: TGCAGCGTCCTTGGACAGGGGGATCAGCCCCAGCATTTT.

The chain carries TRBV7-9 and TRBJ2-5, with 8 bases that match TRBD1. The length of the CDR3 is 14 residues. CDR1 and CDR2 from the germline V gene are SEHNR and FQNEAQ (reference sequence). V lost 2 bases to trimming and J lost 5 bases; unmatched junction nucleotides: 4. The CDR3 nucleotides are TGTGCCAGCAGCTTAAGGGGGGACAGGGAGACCCAGTACTTC. Protein sequence: CASSLRGDRETQYF.

This rearrangement joins TRBV10-1 to TRBJ2-1; 14 positions agree with TRBD2. The germline CDR1 and CDR2 sequences are WNHNN and SYGVQD (reference sequence). The V segment lost 5 bases and the J segment 9 bases; nucleotides outside the gene matches: 6. The length of the CDR3 is 15 residues. The CDR3 reads CASSSGLAGVGEQFF. CDR3 coding DNA: TGCGCCAGCAGTTCGGGACTAGCGGGAGTTGGTGAGCAGTTCTTC.

This chain connects TRBV6-2 or TRBV6-3 to TRBJ1-4, with D possibly matching TRBD1 (6 bases). This CDR3 has 15 residues. The germline CDR1 and CDR2 sequences are MNHEY and SVGEGT. Trimming left V 1 base short and J 6 bases short, with 12 bases between. The CDR3, as DNA: TGTGCCAGCAGTTACTGGGACATCCGGTATGAAAAACTGTTTTTT. Translating gives CASSYWDIRYEKLFF.

This clone was detected many times. The chain employs TRBV6-2 or TRBV6-3 and TRBJ1-5, with D unclear. V lost 2 bases and J 2 bases, leaving 7 bases between the germline ends. CDR3 length: 14 residues. CDR1 MNHEY and CDR2 SVGEGT come from the germline V gene. Here the CDR3 reads CASSYEVGNQPQHF. Written as DNA, the CDR3 is TGTGCCAGCAGTTACGAAGTAGGCAATCAGCCCCAGCATTTT.

The chain employs TRBV28 and TRBJ2-2; D might be TRBD2 (6 bases). CDR3 length: 16 residues. V dropped 1 base and J dropped 6 bases, with 15 bases sitting between them. CDR1 is MDHEN, CDR2 SYDVKM, per germline. The DNA for the CDR3 is TGTGCCAGCAGTTTATTTGGTAGGGAGGTGGCCGGGGAGCTGTTTTTT. Its translation: CASSLFGREVAGELFF.

This clone was observed a handful of times. The gene calls are TRBV5-6 and TRBJ1-2, with 9 bases matching TRBD1. CDR3 size: 14 residues. The germline V gene has CDR1 SGHDT and CDR2 YYEEEE. V lost 3 bases and J lost 8; bases outside the gene matches: 8. The CDR3 loop is CASSSDRGARGYTF. The CDR3 DNA reads TGTGCCAGCAGCTCGGACAGGGGCGCCCGGGGCTACACCTTC.

J is TRBJ2-5 and V is TRBV27; D unclear. V lost 8 bases and J lost 5, with 18 bases in between. Germline-derived CDR1 and CDR2 are MNHEY and SMNVEV (reference sequence). The CDR3 consists of 14 residues. The DNA for the CDR3 is TGTGCCAGCGGCCCGGGTCTCGGCGGTGAGACCCAGTACTTC. The encoded protein is CASGPGLGGETQYF.

This clone was seen just once. This chain uses TRBV2 with TRBJ2-7; D is perhaps TRBD1 (6 bases). The CDR3 spans 12 residues. Trimming left V 8 bases short and J 6 bases short, with 14 bases between. Germline V gene lookup returns CDR1 SNHLY and CDR2 FYNNEI. The CDR3 loop reads CASGQGKGEQYF. CDR3 coding DNA: TGTGCCAGCGGTCAGGGGAAAGGCGAGCAGTACTTC.

This clone occurred a few times. This chain joins TRBV7-8 and TRBJ1-3, with D maybe TRBD1 (5 bases). CDR1 SGHVS and CDR2 FQNEAQ come from the germline V gene. This CDR3 comprises 13 residues. The V gene lost 1 base and the J gene lost 6 bases, with 7 bases spanning the gap. CDR3 in DNA: TGTGCCAGCAGCTTAGGACAGAAAAACACCATATATTTT. Its protein product is CASSLGQKNTIYF.

The V gene is TRBV28, the J gene TRBJ1-1; D not certain. V lost 8 bases, J lost 4 bases, and 14 bases lay in between. The CDR3 has 13 residues. Germline V gives CDR1 MDHEN, CDR2 SYDVKM. The CDR3 DNA reads TGTGCCAGCGGATACGAGGGAAGCACTGAAGCTTTCTTT. This sequence encodes CASGYEGSTEAFF.

The gene calls are TRBV20-1 and TRBJ1-1; 7 bases match TRBD1. Germline trimming cut 6 bases from V and 6 bases from J; bases unmatched to any gene: 4. Germline-derived CDR1 and CDR2 are DFQATT and SNEGSKA (reference sequence). The CDR3 spans 11 residues. CDR3 protein: CSAQGGSEAFF. The CDR3 DNA reads TGCAGTGCCCAAGGGGGCTCTGAAGCTTTCTTT.

The chain has TRBV4-1 and TRBJ2-3; 7 bases map to TRBD2. J lost 1 base, V lost 9 bases, and 7 bases had no gene match. The CDR3 loop spans 14 amino acids. Germline CDR1 MGHRA, CDR2 YSYEKL. The CDR3 is CASSFGGGTDTQYF. CDR3 bases: TGCGCCAGTTCTTTTGGGGGGGGCACAGATACGCAGTATTTT.

The chain couples TRBV4-2 to TRBJ2-7; D is undetermined. The CDR3 spans 12 residues. The ends were cut back, 0 bases at V and 2 bases at J, with 2 bases in the middle. The germline V gene encodes CDR1 LGHNA and CDR2 YNFKEQ. This chain's CDR3 is CASSQDTYEQYF. For the CDR3, the DNA is TGTGCCAGCAGCCAAGATACCTACGAGCAGTACTTC.

The chain has TRBV4-3 and TRBJ1-2, with a tentative D call TRBD1 (6 bases). Trimming removed 0 bases at V and 2 bases at J, with 10 bases between. CDR3 size: 15 residues. Germline CDR1 is LGHNA and CDR2 is YSLEER. As DNA, the CDR3 is TGCGCCAGCAGCCAAGATGACAGGACGAACTATGGCTACACCTTC. It translates to CASSQDDRTNYGYTF.

The V call is TRBV25-1, the J call TRBJ1-1, with no clear D. Germline lookup yields CDR1 MGHDK and CDR2 SYGVNS. V was shortened by 2 bases and J by 3 bases, with 4 bases between the two germline ends. This CDR3 has 12 amino acids. The CDR3 is CASSERDTEAFF. The CDR3 nucleotides read TGTGCCAGCAGTGAACGGGACACTGAAGCTTTCTTT. Full variable domain (missing parts from reference TRBV25-1 and TRBJ1-1): EADIYQTPRYLVIGTGKKITLECSQTMGHDKMYWYQQDPGMELHLIHYSYGVNSTEKGDLSSESTVSRIRTEHFPLTLESARPSHTSQYLCASSERDTEAFFGQGTRLTVV.

This chain uses TRBV13 with TRBJ2-7; 13 bases line up with TRBD2. From germline, CDR1 is PRHDT and CDR2 FYEKMQ (reference sequence). CDR3 length: 19 amino acids. The V and J ends lost 5 bases and 2 bases, in that order; junction bases with no gene match: 15. The CDR3 sequence is CASSLFSRLAGGGTYEQYF. The CDR3 DNA reads as TGTGCCAGCAGCCTCTTTTCGCGACTAGCGGGAGGAGGTACCTACGAGCAGTACTTC.

The chain combines TRBV7-8 with TRBJ2-7; 8 bases agree with TRBD2. V trimming: 6 bases; J trimming: 0 bases; junction bases outside the gene matches: 10. Germline CDR1 reads SGHVS; CDR2 reads FQNEAQ. The CDR3 has 16 residues. The CDR3 nucleotides read TGTGCCAGCAGTCTCTCTCCCGGGACTAGCTCCTACGAGCAGTACTTC. The encoded protein is CASSLSPGTSSYEQYF.

The chain recombines TRBV7-9 with TRBJ2-3; 9 nucleotides align to TRBD2. CDR1 is SEHNR and CDR2 is FQNEAQ in the germline V gene (reference sequence). The V gene end was trimmed by 0 bases and the J gene end by 2 bases; junction bases not matched to a gene: 3. The CDR3 is made up of 16 amino acids. Here the CDR3 reads CASSLASGRTTDTQYF. CDR3 DNA sequence: TGTGCCAGCAGCTTAGCTAGCGGGAGAACCACAGATACGCAGTATTTT. The complete variable domain, with remaining parts taken from reference TRBV7-9 and TRBJ2-3, reads DTGVSQNPRHKITKRGQNVTFRCDPISEHNRLYWYRQTLGQGPEFLTYFQNEAQLEKSRLLSDRFSAERPKGSFSTLEIQRTEQGDSAMYLCASSLASGRTTDTQYFGPGTRLTVL.

This chain joins TRBV12-3 or TRBV12-4 and TRBJ2-5; TRBD2 is a possible D gene (5 bases). Between the trimmed V and J ends, which lost 10 bases and 4 bases, there was a span of 10 bases. CDR3 length: 11 residues. The CDR3 bases are TGTGCCACCGGACTCCGAGAGACCCAGTACTTC. It encodes CATGLRETQYF.